The rows below give T cell receptor beta chains drawn from one sample of a study of T cell changes during pregnancy in multiple sclerosis. The assay was immunoSEQ multiplex PCR, and TCRdb's table has in-frame clones only and misses some. The table lists 40,000 to 60,000 clones, around 90% of them singletons. The source was CD4+ T cells from peripheral blood mononuclear cells, collected in the third trimester of pregnancy. Receptors originate from a female donor with multiple sclerosis, enrolled in a pregnancy study. Each CDR3 is given with its conserved first and last residue. D genes are given only for firm matches. For some rows the clone size is stated as once, few or many, or as a class when expanded; others skip it.

>TRBJ2-3|13|TRBD1|TRBV29-1|.
TGCAGCGTTACAGGGGCAGGCACAGATACGCAGTATTTT
CSVTGAGTDTQYF
>TRBJ1-2|16|TRBD1|TRBV6-1|.
TGTGCCAGCAGTGAATGGAGGGACAGGGGCGACTATGGCTACACCTTC
CASSEWRDRGDYGYTF
>TRBJ2-5|15|TRBD1|TRBV7-6|.
TGTGCCAGCAGCCCCGGACAGGGATCCGTAGAGACCCAGTACTTC
CASSPGQGSVETQYF
>TRBJ1-2|16|.|TRBV9|.
TGTGCCAGCAGCGTAGGGGTGTCGCGGGGGATGTCTGGCTACACCTTC
CASSVGVSRGMSGYTF
>TRBJ2-6|15|.|TRBV2|once
TGTGCCAGCAGTGAAGTTATCTCTGGGGCCAACGTCCTGACTTTC
CASSEVISGANVLTF
>TRBJ2-7|14|TRBD1|TRBV5-1|.
TGCGCCAGCAGCCCTAGACAGGGGGCGGATGAGCAGTACTTC
CASSPRQGADEQYF
>TRBJ2-3|15|.|TRBV5-1|.
TGCGCCAGCAGCTTGGGCGGGGGCCCCACAGATACGCAGTATTTT
CASSLGGGPTDTQYF
>TRBJ1-1|14|.|TRBV7-9|.
TGTGCCAGCAGCACCCGGGTAGTGAACACTGAAGCTTTCTTT
CASSTRVVNTEAFF
>TRBJ1-2|15|.|TRBV19|.
TGTGCCAGTACCAAAGGGGAACTGACGTGGGATGGCTACACCTTC
CASTKGELTWDGYTF
>TRBJ2-7|12|.|TRBV2|.
TGTGCCAGCAGTGCCTACAGTTACGAGCAGTACTTC
CASSAYSYEQYF
>TRBJ1-1|13|.|TRBV5-1|few
TGCGCCAGCAGGGAGATACTTGGTTTTCAAGCTTTCTTT
CASREILGFQAFF
>TRBJ1-4|18|TRBD1|TRBV15|.
TGTGCCACCAGCACAGGGACAGGGGCCTCCCAAGTGTATGAAAAACTGTTTTTT
CATSTGTGASQVYEKLFF
>TRBJ2-4|13|.|TRBV21-1|.
TGTGCCAGCAGGTTCAGGGTAGAGGACATTCAGTACTTC
CASRFRVEDIQYF
>TRBJ2-3|16|TRBD2|TRBV6-5|.
TGTGCCAGCAGTTCTAGGACTAGCGGGGGGGCCTATACGCAGTATTTT
CASSSRTSGGAYTQYF
>TRBJ2-3|15|.|TRBV5-1|.
TGCGCCAGCAGCTTGGCGGGGGTTGGCACAGATACGCAGTATTTT
CASSLAGVGTDTQYF
>TRBJ1-1|15|TRBD1|TRBV27|.
TGTGCCAGCAGCCAACCGGACAGGGCTAACACTGAAGCTTTCTTT
CASSQPDRANTEAFF